This T cell receptor beta chain was identified in a study of CD8 T cells in ankylosing spondylitis. Each CDR3 protein gets one entry after TCRdb re-called the 5' RACE reads with MiXCR. The sample lists some 220,000 distinct CDR3 sequences; under 12% were seen once. The CDR3 extends over 14 amino acids. Germline-derived CDR1 and CDR2 are MGHRA and YSYEKL. Ten or more counts support this clonotype. The junction and the germline gene differ at one end; a read error may be behind it. This chain connects TRBV4-1 to TRBJ1-2, with unresolved D. The sequence derives from a male donor with ankylosing spondylitis or in good health (not recorded which). Sequencing input: blood, either unsorted or a sorted T cell fraction (not recorded which). The CDR3 DNA reads TGTGCCAGCAGCCCAGCACCTGGAGACTATGGCTACACCTTC. It is translated as CASSPAPGDYGYTF.